These 20 T cell receptor beta chains came from one sample sequenced in a study of T cell changes during pregnancy in multiple sclerosis. Assay used: immunoSEQ multiplex PCR; TCRdb lists only in-frame clones, some missing. Of roughly 120,000 clones detected, approximately 94% appear once; the ten largest clones hold less than 7.5%. Sequenced here: peripheral blood, sampled before pregnancy. All receptors derive from a female donor with multiple sclerosis, enrolled in a pregnancy study.

This clone was recorded once. The chain combines TRBV7-9 with TRBJ2-2; 7 nucleotides line up with TRBD1. J lost 3 bases, V lost 5 bases, and 12 bases had no gene match. This CDR3 comprises 17 residues. The germline V gene encodes CDR1 SEHNR and CDR2 FQNEAQ (reference sequence). CDR3 protein: CASSPPNLGGHTGELFF. The CDR3 nucleotides read TGTGCCAGCAGCCCCCCGAATTTAGGGGGCCACACCGGGGAGCTGTTTTTT.

The chain recombines TRBV6-6 with TRBJ1-1; TRBD1 matches at 7 bases. Trimming took 5 bases from V and 6 from J; bases not matched to a gene: 15. Germline V lookup: CDR1 MNHNY, CDR2 SVGAGI (reference sequence). This CDR3 is built from 16 residues. The CDR3 loop reads CASSPRTGDGYAEAFF. As DNA, the CDR3 is TGTGCCAGCAGTCCAAGAACAGGGGATGGGTATGCTGAAGCTTTCTTT.

This clone has just a few counts. The chain recombines TRBV9 with TRBJ1-1; D unresolved. V lost 4 bases, J lost 5 bases, and 18 bases lay in between. Germline V gives CDR1 SGDLS, CDR2 YYNGEE. This CDR3 is built from 15 residues. The CDR3 sequence is CASSPMVTRGTEAFF. DNA of the CDR3: TGTGCCAGCAGCCCTATGGTTACGCGAGGGACTGAAGCTTTCTTT. Filled out from reference TRBV9 and TRBJ1-1, the complete variable domain reads DSGVTQTPKHLITATGQRVTLRCSPRSGDLSVYWYQQSLDQGLQFLIQYYNGEERAKGNILERFSAQQFPDLHSELNLSSLELGDSALYFCASSPMVTRGTEAFFGQGTRLTVV.

The chain joins TRBV30 to TRBJ1-3; weak D call: TRBD1 (5 bases). Germline V CDR1 and CDR2: GTSNPN, SVGIG (reference sequence). The CDR3 sequence is 12 residues long. Trimming removed 4 bases at V and 4 bases at J, with 8 bases between. The CDR3 coding sequence is TGTGCCTGGACAGGGTCAGGAAACACCATATATTTT. Protein: CAWTGSGNTIYF.

The chain couples TRBV9 to TRBJ2-3, with a possible D match to TRBD2 (5 bases). Trimming left V 1 base short and J 6 bases short, with 12 bases between. Germline lookup yields CDR1 SGDLS and CDR2 YYNGEE. This CDR3 is 14 amino acids long. CDR3 DNA: TGTGCCAGCAGCGTAAAGCAGCGAGGGGATACGCAGTATTTT. Translation: CASSVKQRGDTQYF.

This rearrangement joins TRBV5-5 to TRBJ2-7; 11 bases map to TRBD1. CDR1 and CDR2 from the germline V gene are SGHKS and YYEKEE (reference sequence). The CDR3 has 14 amino acids. Trimming took 4 bases from V and 5 from J; bases not matched to a gene: 5. The CDR3 loop reads CASSRDRGRHEQYF. In DNA, the CDR3 is TGTGCCAGCAGCAGGGACAGGGGGAGGCACGAGCAGTACTTC. Complete variable domain (other parts from reference TRBV5-5 and TRBJ2-7): DAGVTQSPTHLIKTRGQQVTLRCSPISGHKSVSWYQQVLGQGPQFIFQYYEKEERGRGNFPDRFSARQFPNYSSELNVNALLLGDSALYLCASSRDRGRHEQYFGPGTRLTVT.

DNA of the CDR3: TGTGCCAGCAGTCGACAGTTCAATCAGCCCCAGCATTTT. As protein: CASSRQFNQPQHF. The chain is built from TRBV2 and TRBJ1-5, with D possibly TRBD1 on 5 matching bases. This CDR3 spans 13 amino acids. Per germline, CDR1 SNHLY and CDR2 FYNNEI. The V gene lost 5 bases and the J gene lost 3 bases, with 8 bases spanning the gap.

The genes are TRBV5-1 and TRBJ1-5, with 10 bases matching TRBD1. This CDR3 is built from 14 residues. Looked up from germline, CDR1 is SGHRS and CDR2 is YFSETQ. J lost 6 bases, V lost 2 bases, and 2 bases had no gene match. CDR3 in amino acids: CASSFGTGAQPQHF. CDR3 in DNA: TGCGCCAGCAGCTTTGGGACAGGGGCTCAGCCCCAGCATTTT.

CDR3: CASSDMRNSNQPQHF. Here the CDR3 DNA reads TGTGCCAGCAGCGACATGAGAAATAGCAATCAGCCCCAGCATTTT. The chain recombines TRBV2 with TRBJ1-5; the D is unclear. CDR1 is SNHLY and CDR2 is FYNNEI in the germline V gene. The CDR3 runs 15 residues. Trimming pared 6 bases from V and 0 bases from J, leaving 12 bases between.

This chain links TRBV30 with TRBJ1-6; the D is unclear. V was shortened by 0 bases and J by 8 bases, with 5 bases between the two germline ends. Looked up from germline, CDR1 is GTSNPN and CDR2 is SVGIG (reference sequence). The CDR3 length is 12 residues. The CDR3 spells CAWSVSHSPLHF. CDR3 nucleotide sequence: TGTGCCTGGAGTGTCTCCCATTCACCCCTCCACTTT.

The rearrangement uses TRBV19 and TRBJ1-3; possible D gene TRBD1, 6 bases. The V end was cut by 7 bases, the J end by 0 bases, with 10 bases between. This CDR3 has 14 amino acids. Germline CDR1 reads LNHDA; CDR2 reads SQIVND (reference sequence). In DNA, the CDR3 is TGTGCCAGTAATCAGGGGAGCTCTGGAAACACCATATATTTT. Translating it yields CASNQGSSGNTIYF.

The chain employs TRBV30 and TRBJ1-1; tentative D call: TRBD1 (6 bases). Trimming left V 1 base short and J 0 bases short, with 12 bases between. In germline, CDR1 is GTSNPN, CDR2 SVGIG (reference sequence). The CDR3 is 15 amino acids. CDR3 protein: CAWSGGYRVNTEAFF. The CDR3, as DNA: TGTGCCTGGAGTGGTGGTTACAGGGTGAACACTGAAGCTTTCTTT.

The chain has TRBV7-3 and TRBJ1-1; weak D call: TRBD1 (5 bases). The CDR3 runs 13 residues. V was shortened by 5 bases and J by 5 bases, with 12 bases between the two germline ends. Looked up from germline, CDR1 is SGHTA and CDR2 is FQGTGA. CDR3 in DNA: TGTGCCAGCAGCATCCCTGCAGGGACTGAAGCTTTCTTT. Translating gives CASSIPAGTEAFF.

This clone was counted once. The chain links TRBV5-1 to TRBJ2-2, with D possibly matching TRBD1 (5 bases). The CDR3 consists of 15 residues. The ends were cut back, 4 bases at V and 0 bases at J, with 10 bases in the middle. Germline lookup yields CDR1 SGHRS and CDR2 YFSETQ. Here the CDR3 DNA reads TGCGCCAGCAGCATGACAGTCTCGAACACCGGGGAGCTGTTTTTT. Translation: CASSMTVSNTGELFF.

The chain joins TRBV5-1 to TRBJ2-5; tentatively, D is TRBD1 (5 bases). Germline values: CDR1 SGHRS, CDR2 YFSETQ. The CDR3 contains 13 residues. Trimming removed 0 bases from V and 6 bases from J, with 9 bases in between. The CDR3 DNA reads as TGCGCCAGCAGCTTGGACAGGTCTAAGACCCAGTACTTC. Its translation: CASSLDRSKTQYF.

The chain employs TRBV6-1 and TRBJ2-5; D ambiguous. Germline CDR1 is MNHNS and CDR2 is SASEGT. The CDR3 consists of 11 residues. V shed 4 bases and J shed 5 bases, with 5 bases lying between them. The CDR3 sequence is CASSGEETQYF. The CDR3 DNA is TGTGCCAGCAGTGGTGAGGAGACCCAGTACTTC.

V gene TRBV27 combines with J gene TRBJ1-2; D call uncertain. Trimming took 2 bases from V and 2 from J, leaving 12 bases between them. Germline CDR1 is MNHEY and CDR2 is SMNVEV (reference sequence). The CDR3 loop spans 15 amino acids. CDR3 coding DNA: TGTGCCAGCAGTTTAAGGGCGGCGGGGAACTATGGCTACACCTTC. Its protein is CASSLRAAGNYGYTF.

J is TRBJ1-1 and V is TRBV7-9; D ambiguous. V gave up 1 base and J gave up 5 bases, with 8 bases separating them. Per germline, CDR1 SEHNR and CDR2 FQNEAQ (reference sequence). The CDR3 is 13 residues long. The CDR3 protein is CASSLEGGTEAFF. CDR3 in DNA: TGTGCCAGCAGCTTAGAGGGAGGGACTGAAGCTTTCTTT.

This chain joins TRBV7-2 and TRBJ1-5, with D unresolved. V dropped 3 bases and J dropped 10 bases, with 16 bases sitting between them. CDR1 is SGHTA and CDR2 is FQGNSA in the germline V gene. The CDR3 is made up of 14 amino acids. The CDR3 is CASSLGRTDRPQHF. The CDR3 bases are TGTGCCAGCAGCTTGGGCCGGACTGATCGACCCCAGCATTTT. The variable domain in full, with the rest retrieved from reference TRBV7-2 and TRBJ1-5, is GAGVSQSPSNKVTEKGKDVELRCDPISGHTALYWYRQSLGQGLEFLIYFQGNSAPDKSGLPSDRFSAERTGGSVSTLTIQRTQQEDSAVYLCASSLGRTDRPQHFGDGTRLSIL.

This clone was seen a few times. This chain uses TRBV2 with TRBJ1-2; TRBD1 might be the D (6 bases). Germline loops: CDR1 SNHLY, CDR2 FYNNEI. The CDR3 covers 13 residues. V shed 7 bases and J shed 3 bases, with 12 bases lying between them. The CDR3 spells CASTRTAYYGYTF. CDR3 nucleotide sequence: TGTGCCAGCACCCGGACAGCTTACTATGGCTACACCTTC. Full variable domain (outside the CDR3, taken from reference TRBV2 and TRBJ1-2): EPEVTQTPSHQVTQMGQEVILRCVPISNHLYFYWYRQILGQKVEFLVSFYNNEISEKSEIFDDQFSVERPDGSNFTLKIRSTKLEDSAMYFCASTRTAYYGYTFGSGTRLTVV.